This TCR beta chain comes out of a study of graft-versus-host responses after intestinal transplantation. Study information: Transplants given to recipients were multivisceral, liver-intestinal, or isolated intestinal.

In its sample, this clone was seen a few times. With V trimmed by 1 base and J by 4 bases, 0 bases remained unmatched. The CDR3 runs 15 residues. CDR1 is MGHRA, CDR2 YSYEKL, per germline. Assay used: immunoSEQ multiplex PCR; TCRdb lists only in-frame clones, some missing. The sample contains 23,000 or so clones, almost 40% of which appear only once. This chain joins TRBV4-1 and TRBJ2-5; 13 bases match TRBD2. The sequence derives from a human patient who received an intestinal transplant. The starting material was alloreactive CD4+ T cells from a mixed lymphocyte reaction culture, obtained before intestinal transplant. As for subset: CFSE-low proliferating T cells sorted from approximately six-day pre-transplant mixed lymphocyte reaction (GvH or HvG direction). The CDR3 is CASSQGTSGRETQYF. CDR3 in DNA: TGCGCCAGCAGCCAAGGGACTAGCGGGAGAGAGACCCAGTACTTC.